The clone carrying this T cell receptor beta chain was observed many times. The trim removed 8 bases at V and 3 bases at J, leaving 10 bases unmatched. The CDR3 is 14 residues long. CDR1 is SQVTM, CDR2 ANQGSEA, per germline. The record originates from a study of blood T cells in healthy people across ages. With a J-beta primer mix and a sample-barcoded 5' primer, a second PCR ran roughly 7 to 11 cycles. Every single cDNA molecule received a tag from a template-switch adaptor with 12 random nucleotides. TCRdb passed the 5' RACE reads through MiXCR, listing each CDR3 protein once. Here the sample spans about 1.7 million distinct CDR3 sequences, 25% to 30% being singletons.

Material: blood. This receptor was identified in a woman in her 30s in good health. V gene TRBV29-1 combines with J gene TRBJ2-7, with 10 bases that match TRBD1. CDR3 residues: CSTTTGTGVYEQYF. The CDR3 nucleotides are TGCAGCACCACGACCGGGACAGGGGTCTACGAGCAGTACTTC.